These T cell receptor beta chains were read from a single sample in a study of blood T cells in healthy people across ages. TCRdb re-analysed the 5' RACE reads in MiXCR, keeping a single row per CDR3 protein. The table shows 780,000 or so distinct CDR3 sequences, with less than 70% occurring only once. The sequencing input was blood. The receptors were gathered from an elderly man in good health. CDR3s include the opening cysteine and the closing phenylalanine or tryptophan. Each record gives: V gene, J gene, CDR3 length, D gene, clone size, CDR3 DNA, CDR3 protein. D genes are given only for firm matches. Clone size is stated in some rows and not others, as once, few, many or a class when expanded.

TRBV20-1	TRBJ2-4	14	.	.	TGCAGTGCCCCCGGGGAGCTAGCCAAAAACATTCAGTACTTC	CSAPGELAKNIQYF
TRBV5-1	TRBJ2-4	18	.	.	TGCGCCAGCAGCCCCCGACCCAGAACTGAAGTAGCCAAAAACATTCAGTACTTC	CASSPRPRTEVAKNIQYF
TRBV21-1	TRBJ2-5	16	.	.	TGTGCCAGCAGCATACAGGGGGGACTTGTTCTAGAGACCCAGTACTTC	CASSIQGGLVLETQYF
TRBV5-1	TRBJ2-7	16	TRBD1	.	TGCGCCAGCAGCTCATCCTTCGGGACAGGCCCCTACGAGCAGTACTTC	CASSSSFGTGPYEQYF
TRBV7-9	TRBJ2-1	13	.	.	TGTGCCAGCCTTAGCGGAGCCAACAATGAGCAGTTCTTC	CASLSGANNEQFF
TRBV29-1	TRBJ1-2	11	.	few	TGCAGCGTTGAGATCGGGTATGGCTACACCTTC	CSVEIGYGYTF
TRBV20-1	TRBJ2-7	15	TRBD2	.	TGCAGTGCTAGAGATACTAGCGGGAGCGGCTACGAGCAGTACTTC	CSARDTSGSGYEQYF
TRBV12-3/TRBV12-4	TRBJ2-7	14	.	few	TGTGCCAGCAGTTTTGTAGGGTTTCCCCTCGAGCAGTACTTC	CASSFVGFPLEQYF
TRBV10-3	TRBJ2-3	17	.	.	TGTGCCACCCGAGGTGGCGCGGGGCAACTCCGCACAGATACGCAGTATTTT	CATRGGAGQLRTDTQYF
TRBV27	TRBJ2-7	15	.	.	TGTGCCAGCGGCCTACCCCAGGGCCTCTCCTACGAGCAGTACTTC	CASGLPQGLSYEQYF
TRBV2	TRBJ2-1	16	.	.	TGTGCCAGCCGGGGGCTAGCGGCCTCCCCTCGGAATGAGCAGTTCTTC	CASRGLAASPRNEQFF
TRBV12-3/TRBV12-4	TRBJ1-5	16	TRBD1	.	TGTGCCAGCAGTCCTAGCGCGGGACAGGTCGTTCAGCCCCAGCATTTT	CASSPSAGQVVQPQHF
TRBV6-6	TRBJ1-5	17	TRBD1	.	TGTGCCAGCAGTTACTCGAAGGGACAGGGGGGGAATCAGCCCCAGCATTTT	CASSYSKGQGGNQPQHF
TRBV7-9	TRBJ1-5	15	.	.	TGTGCCAGCAGCTTAGCTCTGGACAACAATCAGCCCCAGCATTTT	CASSLALDNNQPQHF